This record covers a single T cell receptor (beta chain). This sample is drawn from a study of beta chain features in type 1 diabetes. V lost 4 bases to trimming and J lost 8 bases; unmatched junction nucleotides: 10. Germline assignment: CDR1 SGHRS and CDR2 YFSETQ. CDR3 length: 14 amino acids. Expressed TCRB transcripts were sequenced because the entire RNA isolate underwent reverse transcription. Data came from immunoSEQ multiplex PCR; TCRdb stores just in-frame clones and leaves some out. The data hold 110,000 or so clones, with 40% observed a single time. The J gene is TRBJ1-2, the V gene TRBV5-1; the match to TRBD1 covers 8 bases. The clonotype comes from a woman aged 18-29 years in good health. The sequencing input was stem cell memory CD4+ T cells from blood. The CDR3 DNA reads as TGCGCCAGCAGCGGGGTTGACAGGGGAAAGGGCTACACCTTC. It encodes CASSGVDRGKGYTF.